The present entry profiles one TCR beta chain with its context. This clonotype was seen only a few times. Its recognized antigen is unknown. The record has no base qualities; no much larger clone is one base away. A patient counted as having stable Graves' hyperthyroidism if no progression to ophthalmopathy occurred over 18 months of follow-up. Hyperthyroidism patients were newly diagnosed, had a disease duration of under 2 months, and were aged 18 to 65 years. The study excluded patients with uncontrolled infections, other autoimmune diseases, pregnancy or lactation. Diagnoses were established on the basis of clinical symptoms, serum thyroxine and TRAb, thyroid ultrasound, and orbital computed tomography. Ficoll-Paque density gradient centrifugation was used to isolate PBMCs from about 10 ml of fresh peripheral blood. Total RNA was extracted with Trizol reagent, and quality was checked on an Agilent 2100 Bioanalyzer.

Per the germline V gene (reference sequence), DFQATT is the CDR1 and SNEGSKA is the CDR2. V sheds 0 bases and J sheds 2 bases, leaving 14 bases between their ends. The CDR3 goes from the cysteine to the phenylalanine over 15 residues. Of all the DNA, just the CDR3 is kept, 45 bases in frame from base 1. The TCR beta CDR3 regions were amplified from the RNA transcripts. The TCR CDR3 was subjected to a first round of RT-PCR using the HTBI primer set and the Qiagen OneStep RT-PCR kit. Libraries were constructed in a second round of multiplex PCR, after which size selection and purification were performed. Libraries were sequenced paired-end with 100 bp reads on an Illumina HiSeq2000. Regarding the original processing steps: SOAPnuke was used to process the raw data, with reads discarded if the reads contained adapters or uncalled bases, had a mean Phred below 15, or lacked an exact constant-primer or identifier match. COPE v1.2.5 was used to merge high-quality paired reads, and clonotypes were defined as unique nucleotide sequences. MiTCR v1.1 was used to align clonotypes to the IMGT TRBV, TRBD and TRBJ reference segments. The analysis was restricted to V-J combinations with a frequency above 0.0001, which together covered 99.2% of the repertoires. A TCS score was defined as the ratio between F50 (clonal expansion) and ExV (chaos), using BLOSUM62-based TCRdist between CDR3 peptides within each V-J. Welch's t-statistics and random forest reduced just over 500 V-J features to fewer than 15, which were used in a naive Bayes classifier (R e1071). In TCRdb, the public reads were trimmed at Q25 with fastp and aligned with MiXCR, with productive beta chains retained. Rows merge per CDR3 protein into single entries with the most common DNA and genes. TCRdb's processing, not the authors' own work, is the source of the V and J calls. For this sample there are around 440,000 distinct CDR3 sequences; around a sixth appear just once. The ten top clones hold roughly 13% of the sample.

This sample is part of a study of T cells in Graves' hyperthyroidism and ophthalmopathy (dated by TCRdb to the late 2010s). Some background on the complete study: Peripheral blood was sampled at the time of initial diagnosis, prior to any treatment. The study also compared thyroid tissue and blood T-cell repertoires from several Graves' hyperthyroidism patients. TCR V-J signatures able to tell the groups apart were searched for in a discovery cohort of approximately 95 patients, of whom more than 40 had Graves' ophthalmopathy and 55 to 65 had stable Graves' hyperthyroidism. Whether ophthalmopathy could be predicted prospectively was tested in an independent validation cohort made up of 18 to 20 hyperthyroidism patients plus 17 patients who later progressed to ophthalmopathy. Following sampling, methimazole starting at 30 mg daily was given to hyperthyroidism patients, and high-dose intravenous methylprednisolone was given to ophthalmopathy patients. TCR Vbeta CDR3 sequencing of some 140 peripheral blood samples (more than 40 ophthalmopathy, over 70 hyperthyroidism and roughly 17 progressor patients) is reported in the paper. The roughly 100 discovery patients were divided at random into training and test sets in a 7:3 ratio.

The full study reports these points: No statistical method was used to fix the sample size in advance, and group allocation was not hidden from the investigators. Blood samples also contained most of the expanded thyroid clonotypes (frequency above 0.001), which suggests that blood repertoires may reflect thyroid immune responses. In validation, the model predicted progression to ophthalmopathy with 60% to 71% sensitivity and over 72% specificity, a median of approximately 6.7 months before onset. A 13 V-J signature model separated ophthalmopathy from stable hyperthyroidism, with around 90% sensitivity and roughly 81% specificity in cross-validation and 80%/75% in testing.

Sequenced material: blood. The sequence is built from TRBV20-1 and TRBJ2-7; the D gene is possibly TRBD1, with 8 bases matching. This sequence was found in a young woman with Graves' hyperthyroidism. The nucleotide sequence is TGCAGTGCTAGAGATACAGGGGGGGGTACCTACGAGCAGTACTTC. Translated, it reads CSARDTGGGTYEQYF.